A selection of T cell receptor beta chains follows, all from one sample in a study of blood T cell repertoires in COVID-19. The repertoire was sequenced with immunoSEQ multiplex PCR; TCRdb's copy has only in-frame clones and lacks some. The data contain some 70,000 clones, 80% of them singletons. The sample taken for sequencing was peripheral blood. The receptors were gathered from a man aged 50 or older with COVID-19, enrolled during active disease. The CDR3 runs from the conserved cysteine through the conserved F or W. The D gene is left open where the match is weak. Size is stated for part of the rows, as once, few or many counts, or as a class when the clone is expanded.

j_call cdr3_length clone_size d_call v_call cdr3_aa cdr3_nt
TRBJ2-5 17 . . TRBV14 CASSQRSQTGFKETQYF TGTGCCAGCAGCCAAAGATCACAGACAGGATTTAAAGAGACCCAGTACTTC
TRBJ1-6 15 . . TRBV25-1 CASNPATGKKSPLHF TGTGCCAGCAACCCTGCTACAGGGAAGAAGTCACCCCTCCACTTT
TRBJ2-2 16 . TRBD2 TRBV19 CASGLGGAGLAGELFF TGTGCCAGTGGTCTCGGGGGAGCGGGACTGGCCGGGGAGCTGTTTTTT
TRBJ2-4 14 . . TRBV6-2/TRBV6-3 CASSFTGAKNIQYF TGTGCCAGCAGTTTTACCGGAGCCAAAAACATTCAGTACTTC
TRBJ1-5 14 . . TRBV4-3 CASSQVKGNQPQHF TGCGCCAGCAGCCAAGTGAAGGGGAATCAGCCCCAGCATTTT
TRBJ2-5 13 . . TRBV7-2 CASGYKAGETQYF TGTGCCAGCGGGTACAAGGCGGGGGAGACCCAGTACTTC
TRBJ1-6 19 . TRBD1 TRBV6-1 CASSENKGTGGSYNSPLHF TGTGCCAGCAGTGAAAACAAAGGGACAGGGGGATCCTATAATTCACCCCTCCACTTT
TRBJ1-2 16 . TRBD1 TRBV9 CASSVTRDRNDYGYTF TGTGCCAGCAGCGTCACACGGGACAGGAACGACTATGGCTACACCTTC
TRBJ1-2 12 many . TRBV19 CASRPANYGYTF TGTGCCAGTAGGCCAGCTAACTATGGCTACACCTTC
TRBJ2-5 16 once . TRBV19 CASSKFKDYLQETQYF TGTGCCAGTAGTAAATTTAAAGACTACCTCCAAGAGACCCAGTACTTC
TRBJ2-2 15 once . TRBV18 CASSPRQGNTGELFF TGTGCCAGCTCACCGCGGCAGGGGAACACCGGGGAGCTGTTTTTT
TRBJ1-1 15 . TRBD1 TRBV28 CASSARQGSLFGAFF TGTGCCAGCAGTGCCCGACAGGGTAGTCTGTTTGGAGCTTTCTTT
TRBJ1-1 14 . . TRBV30 CAWSVLGYSQGAFF TGTGCCTGGAGTGTACTGGGGTACTCCCAGGGAGCTTTCTTT
TRBJ2-7 14 . . TRBV19 CASSSRLEEPEQYF TGTGCCAGTAGTAGCCGACTAGAAGAACCCGAGCAGTACTTC
TRBJ2-7 12 few . TRBV29-1 CSVGPGVYEQYF TGCAGCGTTGGCCCGGGGGTCTACGAGCAGTACTTC
TRBJ1-1 13 . . TRBV2 CASSEQGSTEAFF TGTGCCAGCAGTGAACAGGGGAGCACTGAAGCTTTCTTT
TRBJ1-2 14 . . TRBV19 CASSRAGDYYGYTF TGTGCCAGTAGTAGGGCGGGGGACTACTATGGCTACACCTTC
TRBJ2-1 15 . . TRBV19 CASSRVEGPYNEQFF TGTGCCAGTAGTAGAGTGGAGGGGCCCTACAATGAGCAGTTCTTC
TRBJ2-3 14 . . TRBV19 CASSIGTNTDTQYF TGTGCCAGTAGTATCGGTACTAACACAGATACGCAGTATTTT
TRBJ1-2 13 . . TRBV14 CASSQQLHNGYTF TGTGCCAGCAGCCAACAGTTACACAATGGCTACACCTTC
TRBJ2-7 11 few . TRBV24-1 CATSARGEQYF TGTGCCACCAGTGCCCGGGGAGAGCAGTACTTC
TRBJ1-4 15 . . TRBV2 CASRRDRATNEKLFF TGTGCCAGCAGGCGGGACCGTGCAACTAATGAAAAACTGTTTTTT
TRBJ2-7 15 . TRBD2 TRBV5-1 CASSPGSGSGYEQYF TGCGCCAGCAGCCCGGGGAGCGGGAGTGGTTACGAGCAGTACTTC
TRBJ1-1 13 . TRBD1 TRBV10-3 CAITLGQDTEAFF TGTGCCATCACCCTGGGACAGGACACTGAAGCTTTCTTT
TRBJ2-3 14 . TRBD2 TRBV2 CASSEGLGPDTQYF TGTGCCAGCAGTGAGGGACTAGGACCAGATACGCAGTATTTT
TRBJ2-4 14 . . TRBV19 CASNGGVESNIQYF TGTGCCAGTAATGGAGGGGTAGAATCAAACATTCAGTACTTC
TRBJ1-5 14 . TRBD1 TRBV30 CAWSLGQGNQPQHF TGTGCCTGGAGCCTCGGACAGGGCAATCAGCCCCAGCATTTT
TRBJ2-1 13 . . TRBV19 CASSIRRDNEQFF TGTGCCAGTAGTATAAGGAGAGACAATGAGCAGTTCTTC
TRBJ2-7 14 few TRBD2 TRBV6-5 CASSSGGNSYEQYF TGTGCCAGCAGTTCGGGAGGGAACTCCTACGAGCAGTACTTC
TRBJ2-2 16 . . TRBV24-1 CATSDLQGVNTGELFF TGTGCCACCAGTGATTTGCAGGGTGTGAACACCGGGGAGCTGTTTTTT
TRBJ2-7 13 . . TRBV7-9 CASSPGLSYEQYF TGTGCCAGCAGTCCTGGGCTATCCTACGAGCAGTACTTC
TRBJ2-3 15 . . TRBV25-1 CASRASGGGTDTQYF TGTGCCAGCAGAGCTTCCGGGGGAGGCACAGATACGCAGTATTTT
TRBJ2-3 13 . . TRBV10-3 CAISGIGTDTQYF TGTGCCATCAGCGGGATCGGCACAGATACGCAGTATTTT
TRBJ1-3 14 . . TRBV18 CASSPSVSGNTIYF TGTGCCAGCTCACCCTCAGTCTCTGGAAACACCATATATTTT
TRBJ1-2 13 . TRBD1 TRBV5-4 CASSLAGGGGYTF TGTGCCAGCAGCTTGGCAGGGGGCGGCGGCTACACCTTC
TRBJ1-6 14 . . TRBV5-6 CASSLVRGNSPLHF TGTGCCAGCAGCTTGGTACGGGGGAACTCACCCCTCCACTTT
TRBJ2-7 15 . . TRBV6-2/TRBV6-3 CASSPRGGRPYEQYF TGTGCCAGCAGCCCAAGGGGGGGGCGACCCTACGAGCAGTACTTC
TRBJ2-1 12 . . TRBV5-4 CASSFPPGEQFF TGTGCCAGCAGCTTCCCCCCCGGGGAGCAGTTCTTC
TRBJ2-1 12 few TRBD1 TRBV9 CASSADRGPQFF TGTGCCAGCAGCGCTGACAGGGGTCCCCAGTTCTTC
TRBJ2-7 15 . . TRBV7-9 CASSLGQGSPYEQYF TGTGCCAGCAGCTTAGGGCAGGGGAGTCCCTACGAGCAGTACTTC
TRBJ2-1 17 . TRBD2 TRBV7-2 CASSLGSGSGTYNEQFF TGTGCCAGCAGCTTAGGAAGCGGGAGTGGCACCTACAATGAGCAGTTCTTC
TRBJ1-1 15 . . TRBV7-9 CASSLGAGADTEAFF TGTGCCAGCAGCTTAGGAGCAGGGGCTGACACTGAAGCTTTCTTT
TRBJ1-6 15 . . TRBV14 CASSQDPPGRSPLHF TGTGCCAGCAGCCAAGATCCCCCAGGGCGTTCACCCCTCCACTTT
TRBJ1-2 15 . . TRBV15 CATSRDRGAEGGYTF TGTGCCACCAGCAGAGATCGGGGGGCCGAGGGTGGCTACACCTTC
TRBJ2-7 14 . . TRBV2 CASSSLGKTYEQYF TGTGCCAGCAGTAGTTTGGGCAAAACCTACGAGCAGTACTTC
TRBJ2-3 14 . TRBD1 TRBV28 CASSQYRGADTQYF TGTGCCAGCAGCCAATACAGGGGCGCAGATACGCAGTATTTT
TRBJ1-2 12 . . TRBV6-1 CASSEVGNGYTF TGTGCCAGCAGTGAAGTCGGGAATGGCTACACCTTC
TRBJ2-1 13 . TRBD2 TRBV5-1 CASSLAGGNEQFF TGCGCCAGCAGCTTGGCCGGGGGGAATGAGCAGTTCTTC
TRBJ2-2 18 . TRBD2 TRBV7-3 CASSPQGLAGEGSGELFF TGTGCCAGCAGCCCACAGGGACTAGCGGGAGAGGGGAGCGGGGAGCTGTTTTTT
TRBJ1-1 13 few . TRBV6-4 CASVYRGNTEAFF TGTGCCAGCGTCTACCGGGGGAACACTGAAGCTTTCTTT
TRBJ1-4 16 . TRBD1 TRBV10-3 CAISEGATGGNEKLFF TGTGCCATCTCCGAAGGAGCGACAGGGGGAAATGAAAAACTGTTTTTT
TRBJ1-5 14 . . TRBV7-9 CASSLGGANQPQHF TGTGCCAGCAGCTTAGGGGGCGCCAATCAGCCCCAGCATTTT
TRBJ1-4 12 few TRBD1 TRBV2 CASGDRMEKLFF TGTGCCAGCGGGGACAGGATGGAAAAACTGTTTTTT
TRBJ2-5 16 . TRBD1 TRBV5-1 CASSIGTGGKGETQYF TGCGCCAGCAGCATCGGGACAGGGGGAAAAGGGGAGACCCAGTACTTC